The source of this T cell receptor (beta chain) is a study of blood T cell repertoires in COVID-19 (dated by TCRdb to 2020 to 2022). Study-level background: The collaborator samples originated in the United States, Italy and Spain and spanned the acute and convalescent phases of COVID-19. Nearly every sample came with metadata listing a de-identified subject ID, COVID-19 status, age in years and sex. Samples were obtained from the ongoing ImmuneRACE study (first 160 participants) and from about 1,300 subjects provided by 6 global collaborators. A freely available public database, intended as a resource for researchers studying the immune response to SARS-CoV-2, is where the repertoires were released. The material from the prospective study consisted of cDNA or gDNA derived from T cells, B-cell-depleted T cells, or PBMCs. Where HLA class I and class II types were available, the types were taken from metadata supplied by the sample provider, not from assay-based typing. Deeply sampled blood TCRbeta repertoires from subjects exposed to, actively infected with, or recovered from COVID-19 were included in the dataset. Summary of the overall study and its limitations: The amount of clinical and demographic metadata varied by source and participant and was provided uncurated.

Remarks on this clone: What this receptor recognizes is not known. The input lacks base qualities; no much larger clone sits a single base away.

In the prospective study, participants were about 18 to 89 years old, resided in 25 or so geographic areas of the United States, and were enrolled through a virtual design. In the prospective study, cohorts were assigned on the basis of participant-reported clinical history obtained from a screening survey and a study questionnaire. For ImmuneRACE Cohort 3, a participant was defined as recovered based on two consecutive negative NP/OP PCR tests, clearance by a healthcare professional, or resolution of symptoms. In the prospective study, mobile phlebotomists collected whole blood, serum and a nasopharyngeal or oropharyngeal swab from each participant. Additional blood draws and questionnaires over an approximately two-month period could optionally be provided by prospective study participants. Blood samples from the prospective study were shipped frozen or at room temperature prior to DNA extraction.

CDR1 MDHEN and CDR2 SYDVKM were looked up in the germline V gene. V is shortened by 5 bases, J by 4 bases, and the region joining them spans 11 bases. Including the terminal cysteine and phenylalanine, the CDR3 comprises 13 residues. The kept DNA is CDR3 alone, 39 bases in frame from the first base. TCRbeta CDR3 regions were amplified from genomic DNA by means of the immunoSEQ Assay, a bias-controlled multiplex PCR. The paper's processing steps were these. The number of nucleated cells in each sample was estimated from the amplification of reference gene primers within the assay. Sequence reads were collapsed and filtered to measure the absolute abundance of every unique TCRbeta CDR3 rearrangement. For each sample, productive Simpson clonality was calculated as the square root of Simpson's diversity index over productive rearrangements. TCRdb re-hosts the immuneACCESS table, in-frame sequences only. Its copies lack some clones; in the studies checked, an unresolved V gene accounts for under half of them, and the cause for the rest is not known. V and J calls and clone size are as listed in that table; D and trimming were resolved from the DNA. The sample records approximately 180,000 clones, 70% to 85% of which are singletons. The ten largest make up about 15% of the sample.

The receptor comes from a man aged 50 or older who had recovered from COVID-19. Recombination joined TRBV28 with TRBJ1-2; perhaps TRBD1 is the D gene, with 5 bases matching. The sequenced material came from PBMCs or T cells enriched from blood (not recorded which). In nucleotides, the sequence is TGTGCCAGCAGTCTCGCCGGGGGCTATGGCTACACCTTC. Translated, this gives CASSLAGGYGYTF.